The 27 T cell receptor beta chains in this list originate from one sample, sequenced in a study of vaccination effects on CD4 cells after COVID-19 (dated by TCRdb to 2021 to 2024). Antigens for these TCRs are unknown. The library was obtained by the immunoSEQ multiplex PCR assay. TCRdb provides this immuneACCESS table in a form limited to in-frame rearrangements. Some clones are lacking; in checked studies, under half of them reflect an unresolved V gene, and why the rest are absent is not known. Present in this sample are tens of thousands of clones, about 70% of which were seen just once. The biggest ten clones account for 2.5% to 3% of the sample. To identify antigen-specific CD4+ T cell clonotypes by their expansion, the ViraFEST assay first stimulated PBMC with viral peptide pools and then applied TCR sequencing. After less than eleven days of culture, CD4+ T cells were isolated with the EasySep CD4+ T cell isolation kit. None of the healthy vaccine recipients had a prior SARS-CoV-2 infection, which was confirmed by nucleocapsid antibody tests that came back negative both before and after vaccination.

Sequenced material: CD4+ T cells from PBMCs cultured with HCoV-NL63 spike peptides, taken before COVID-19 vaccination. Explained via the paper, the cell subset or site label denotes: HCoV-NL63 spike overlapping peptide pool stimulation. These receptors were obtained from a human donor who received a COVID-19 vaccine.

The genes are TRBV5-1 and TRBJ1-1; D gene ambiguous. V was clipped by 0 bases and J by 0 bases, with 9 bases between them. The CDR3 is 15 amino acids. Germline V gene sequence: CDR1 SGHRS, CDR2 YFSETQ. The CDR3 here is CASSLVSGMNTEAFF. Written as DNA, the CDR3 is TGCGCCAGCAGCTTGGTGTCAGGCATGAACACTGAAGCTTTCTTT.

This chain uses TRBV4-1 with TRBJ1-3, with D tentatively TRBD1 (6 bases). Deletions cut 2 bases from V and 0 bases from J, with 20 bases between. The germline CDR1 and CDR2 sequences are MGHRA and YSYEKL. The CDR3 extends over 19 amino acids. The CDR3: CASSQPTGQLKNSGNTIYF. The CDR3 coding sequence is TGCGCCAGCAGCCAACCAACTGGACAGTTAAAAAACTCTGGAAACACCATATATTTT.

The V call is TRBV5-6, the J call TRBJ1-6; D gene uncertain. This CDR3 spans 14 amino acids. Trimming took 2 bases from V and 7 from J, leaving 10 bases between them. Looked up from germline, CDR1 is SGHDT and CDR2 is YYEEEE. CDR3 nucleotide sequence: TGTGCCAGCAGCTTCGGACGGCAAAATTCACCCCTCCACTTT. This sequence encodes CASSFGRQNSPLHF.

CDR3 residues: CASSLMPGSNQPQHF. CDR3 bases: TGTGCCAGCAGCTTGATGCCAGGAAGCAATCAGCCCCAGCATTTT. The chain is built from TRBV5-8 and TRBJ1-5; D remains unclear. The V end was cut by 1 base, the J end by 1 base, with 9 bases between. Germline CDR1 reads SGHTS; CDR2 reads YDEGEE. The CDR3 loop spans 15 amino acids. The entire variable domain, with the rest obtained from reference TRBV5-8 and TRBJ1-5, is as follows: EAGVTQSPTHLIKTRGQQATLRCSPISGHTSVYWYQQALGLGLQFLLWYDEGEERNRGNFPPRFSGRQFPNYSSELNVNALELEDSALYLCASSLMPGSNQPQHFGDGTRLSIL.

This clone appeared a few times. This chain connects TRBV4-1 to TRBJ1-5; 7 bases agree with TRBD1. After removal of 1 base from V and 2 bases from J, the junction contained 8 bases not matched to a gene. The CDR3 extends over 17 amino acids. Germline V gene sequence: CDR1 MGHRA, CDR2 YSYEKL. This CDR3 is CASSQVHRGPGNQPQHF. The CDR3 DNA follows: TGCGCCAGCAGCCAAGTGCACAGGGGTCCGGGCAATCAGCCCCAGCATTTT.

V is TRBV4-2 and J is TRBJ2-5; 8 nucleotides line up with TRBD2. CDR1 is LGHNA, CDR2 YNFKEQ, per germline. With 1 base clipped from V and 5 bases from J, the junction kept 6 bases outside the gene matches. CDR3 size: 15 residues. The CDR3 region has the DNA TGTGCCAGCAGCCAAGCCGGGACTAGGAGGGAGACCCAGTACTTC. It specifies CASSQAGTRRETQYF.

The rearrangement joins TRBV19 to TRBJ2-7, with 9 bases aligning to TRBD2. Germline values: CDR1 LNHDA, CDR2 SQIVND (reference sequence). The ends lost 10 bases at V and 5 bases at J; junction bases unmatched: 24. CDR3 length: 18 residues. The chain's CDR3 is CANRGKQAGGRVKNEQYV. CDR3 bases: TGTGCCAACCGGGGGAAGCAAGCGGGGGGCCGTGTTAAAAACGAGCAGTACGTC.

V is TRBV6-1 and J is TRBJ1-4, with TRBD1 matching 11 bases. CDR1 is MNHNS and CDR2 is SASEGT in the germline V gene. J gave up 3 bases and V 0 bases, and 6 bases lay outside the gene matches. CDR3 size: 18 residues. CDR3 protein: CASSEAGQGALSNEKLFF. DNA of the CDR3: TGTGCCAGCAGTGAAGCAGGACAGGGGGCTTTATCTAATGAAAAACTGTTTTTT.

The chain has TRBV3-1 (or the pseudogene TRBV3-2) and TRBJ2-4; D is uncertain. V lost 1 base to trimming and J lost 5 bases, with 15 bases between them. Germline loops: CDR1 LGHDT, CDR2 YNNKEL (reference sequence). This CDR3 has 16 residues. The CDR3 DNA follows: TGTGCCAGCAGCCAAGGGGCAACTTTAGGGCAAAACATTCAGTACTTC. Protein product: CASSQGATLGQNIQYF.

The V call is TRBV27, the J call TRBJ2-7, with D maybe TRBD1 (5 bases). Germline CDR1 and CDR2: MNHEY and SMNVEV (reference sequence). The CDR3 has 14 residues. The ends were cut back, 5 bases at V and 0 bases at J, with 11 bases in the middle. The CDR3 spells CASSPRQSSYEQYV. The DNA of the CDR3 is TGTGCCAGCAGTCCGAGACAGAGCTCCTACGAGCAGTACGTC.

This clone appeared a single time. The chain employs TRBV28 and TRBJ1-2, with a possible D match to TRBD1 (5 bases). The CDR3 is made up of 15 amino acids. CDR1 is MDHEN, CDR2 SYDVKM, per germline. V lost 0 bases and J lost 8, with 16 bases in between. The CDR3 region has the DNA TGTGCCAGCAGTTTATGGGAGCCCGGCCAGGGCGGCTACACCTTC. Encoded protein: CASSLWEPGQGGYTF.

This clone was recorded only once. The V gene is TRBV5-8, the J gene TRBJ2-1; 7 bases line up with TRBD2. The CDR3 consists of 15 residues. With 10 bases clipped from V and 4 bases from J, the junction kept 14 bases outside the gene matches. Germline CDR1 SGHTS, CDR2 YDEGEE. Here the CDR3 reads CAVFSRGVLYNEQFF. CDR3 sequence (DNA): TGTGCCGTTTTCAGTCGGGGGGTTCTATACAATGAGCAGTTCTTC.

This chain connects TRBV5-8 to TRBJ2-1; TRBD1 matches 8 bases. The germline gives CDR1 SGHTS, CDR2 YDEGEE. The V segment lost 2 bases and the J segment 7 bases; nucleotides outside the gene matches: 8. The CDR3 extends over 15 amino acids. The CDR3 reads CASSLSGDRLNEQFF. CDR3 in DNA: TGTGCCAGCAGCTTATCAGGGGACAGGCTGAATGAGCAGTTCTTC.

The chain links TRBV6-2 or TRBV6-3 to TRBJ2-5; D not certain. Between the trimmed V and J ends, which lost 4 bases and 7 bases, there was a span of 7 bases. The CDR3 length is 11 residues. CDR1 MNHEY and CDR2 SVGEGT come from the germline V gene. The CDR3 bases are TGTGCCAGCAGTTCAACACGGACCCAGTACTTC. Translation: CASSSTRTQYF.

J is TRBJ1-1 and V is TRBV28, with D maybe TRBD1 (6 bases). V was shortened by 5 bases and J by 0 bases, with 16 bases between the two germline ends. The length of the CDR3 is 16 residues. Germline V gene sequence: CDR1 MDHEN, CDR2 SYDVKM. In DNA form, the CDR3 reads TGTGCCAGCAGTCCCCACTCGGACAGACTGAACACTGAAGCTTTCTTT. The encoded protein is CASSPHSDRLNTEAFF.

This rearrangement joins TRBV29-1 to TRBJ2-5; weak D call: TRBD2 (7 bases). The ends were cut back, 6 bases at V and 5 bases at J, with 19 bases in the middle. CDR1 and CDR2 from the germline V gene are SQVTM and ANQGSEA. This CDR3 comprises 14 residues. The CDR3 DNA is TGCAGCGTCGACGCGGGGGCCGGGGGGGAGACCCAGTACTTC. Its protein product is CSVDAGAGGETQYF.

The CDR3 coding sequence is TGTGCCAGTAGTAGCGGGGGGTCCTATACGCAGTATTTT. Translated: CASSSGGSYTQYF. The chain recombines TRBV19 with TRBJ2-3; 8 nucleotides line up with TRBD2. In germline, CDR1 is LNHDA, CDR2 SQIVND (reference sequence). The CDR3 is made up of 13 amino acids. V shed 4 bases, J shed 7 bases, and the junction held 4 bases outside the gene matches.

This clone was seen more than once but under ten times. CDR3 coding DNA: TGTGCCACCACCCGGGACAAAACGTACCAAGAGACCCAGTACTTC. As protein: CATTRDKTYQETQYF. The chain carries TRBV15 and TRBJ2-5; TRBD1 might be the D (6 bases). This CDR3 has 15 amino acids. Per germline, CDR1 LNHNV and CDR2 YYDKDF (reference sequence). The ends were cut back, 7 bases at V and 0 bases at J, with 15 bases in the middle. Complete variable domain (other parts from reference TRBV15 and TRBJ2-5): DAMVIQNPRYQVTQFGKPVTLSCSQTLNHNVMYWYQQKSSQAPKLLFHYYDKDFNNEADTPDNFQSRRPNTSFCFLDIRSPGLGDTAMYLCATTRDKTYQETQYFGPGTRLLVL.

The genes are TRBV6-1 and TRBJ1-5; possibly TRBD1 for D (5 bases). Trimming took off 1 base at V and 7 bases at J, with 11 bases between the two ends. Germline loops: CDR1 MNHNS, CDR2 SASEGT. There are 14 residues in the CDR3. The CDR3 DNA follows: TGTGCCAGCAGTGAAGACGCGGGGGACCAGCCCCAGCATTTT. Amino acids: CASSEDAGDQPQHF.

This rearrangement joins TRBV4-1 to TRBJ1-4; the D is unclear. The germline gives CDR1 MGHRA, CDR2 YSYEKL. The CDR3 runs to 12 residues. Trimming pared 2 bases from V and 8 bases from J, leaving 6 bases between. Here the CDR3 DNA reads TGCGCCAGCAGCCAAAGGGTGGAAAAACTGTTTTTT. It translates to CASSQRVEKLFF.

This clone has just a few counts. This sequence joins TRBV11-1 and TRBJ2-7; TRBD1 aligns across 9 bases. V trimming: 6 bases; J trimming: 4 bases; junction bases outside the gene matches: 7. This CDR3 contains 14 residues. Germline V lookup: CDR1 SGHAT, CDR2 FQDESV (reference sequence). In DNA, the CDR3 is TGTGCCAGCAGTCGGACAGGGGACTCTTACGAGCAGTACGTC. Its protein product is CASSRTGDSYEQYV.

This clone came up a few times. The rearrangement joins TRBV12-3 or TRBV12-4 to TRBJ1-1; D is ambiguous. The germline V and J ends were trimmed by 3 bases and 4 bases, with 6 bases remaining between them. The CDR3 length is 12 residues. DNA for the CDR3: TGTGCCAGCAGTTTTGGGCTCACTGAAGCTTTCTTT. It translates to CASSFGLTEAFF.

V gene TRBV10-3 combines with J gene TRBJ2-7, with a possible D match to TRBD2 (6 bases). The CDR3 runs 13 residues. The germline V gene encodes CDR1 ENHRY and CDR2 SYGVKD. The V end lost 3 bases, the J end lost 4 bases, and 10 bases lay between the germline ends. The CDR3 bases are TGTGCCATCAGTGACCCGGAGGGGTACGAGCAGTACGTC. Residues: CAISDPEGYEQYV.

The chain links TRBV28 to TRBJ1-5, with D possibly TRBD1 on 6 matching bases. Germline CDR1 and CDR2: MDHEN and SYDVKM. The CDR3 spans 14 residues. V was clipped by 3 bases and J by 9 bases, with 15 bases between them. As DNA, the CDR3 is TGTGCCAGCAGTTTTAGGGGGGGCAGTCGGCCCCAGCATTTT. Protein product: CASSFRGGSRPQHF.

The chain combines TRBV25-1 with TRBJ2-3, with TRBD1 as a possible D gene (6 bases). Germline values: CDR1 MGHDK, CDR2 SYGVNS. There are 14 residues in the CDR3. Trimming took off 5 bases at V and 5 bases at J, with 14 bases between the two ends. CDR3 nucleotides: TGTGCCAGCAGTAGGGCAGGGGTTCAAGATACGCAGTATTTT. Amino acids: CASSRAGVQDTQYF.

The rearrangement links TRBV3-1 (or the pseudogene TRBV3-2) to TRBJ1-1, with unresolved D. V shed 1 base and J shed 0 bases, with 6 bases lying between them. This CDR3 is built from 14 residues. The germline gives CDR1 LGHDT, CDR2 YNNKEL (reference sequence). The CDR3 protein is CASSQGTMNTEAFF. The CDR3 DNA reads as TGTGCCAGCAGCCAAGGGACCATGAACACTGAAGCTTTCTTT.

In its sample, this clone was seen a few times. The chain uses TRBV28 and TRBJ1-1; D is unclear. Trimming took off 5 bases at V and 1 base at J, with 8 bases between the two ends. CDR3 length: 13 residues. Per germline, CDR1 MDHEN and CDR2 SYDVKM. CDR3 DNA sequence: TGTGCCAGCAGTCCCGCAGGGAACACTGAAGCTTTCTTT. Translation: CASSPAGNTEAFF.